These 18 T cell receptor beta chains were all obtained from the same sample, sequenced in a study of CD8+ T cells in alopecia areata. Reverse transcribed after extraction, RNA yielded cDNA as the sequencing template. Only in-frame clones appear in the TCRdb table, and some are missing; sequencing was by immunoSEQ multiplex PCR. The sample holds fewer than 250,000 clones, 50% to 60% seen once. Here the sequenced sample was CD4+ T cells sorted from blood, taken at week 0. Receptor source: a human donor with alopecia areata.

The chain carries TRBV30 and TRBJ1-2; weak D call: TRBD1 (5 bases). CDR3 size: 16 residues. Trimming took 3 bases from V and 1 from J, leaving 18 bases between them. Germline V gene sequence: CDR1 GTSNPN, CDR2 SVGIG (reference sequence). This CDR3 reads CAWRVGAGGNNYGYTF. In DNA, the CDR3 is TGTGCCTGGAGGGTTGGGGCAGGCGGTAATAACTATGGCTACACCTTC.

This sequence joins TRBV25-1 and TRBJ2-5; D tentatively reads TRBD1 or TRBD2 (6 bases each). The ends were cut back, 8 bases at V and 4 bases at J, with 20 bases in the middle. Germline lookup yields CDR1 MGHDK and CDR2 SYGVNS. The CDR3 is made up of 15 amino acids. The CDR3 protein is CASAYLGGSGETQYF. For the CDR3, the DNA is TGTGCCAGCGCCTACCTCGGGGGCTCGGGAGAGACCCAGTACTTC.

This chain uses TRBV28 with TRBJ2-4; D perhaps matches TRBD2 (6 bases). The CDR3 runs 16 residues. V dropped 1 base and J dropped 0 bases, with 10 bases sitting between them. Germline V gene sequence: CDR1 MDHEN, CDR2 SYDVKM. The CDR3 DNA reads as TGTGCCAGCAGTTTATTGGGGGGTAGAGCCAAAAACATTCAGTACTTC. This gives the protein CASSLLGGRAKNIQYF. Full variable domain (rest looked up from reference TRBV28 and TRBJ2-4): DVKVTQSSRYLVKRTGEKVFLECVQDMDHENMFWYRQDPGLGLRLIYFSYDVKMKEKGDIPEGYSVSREKKERFSLILESASTNQTSMYLCASSLLGGRAKNIQYFGAGTRLSVL.

The V and J genes are TRBV6-4 and TRBJ2-1; tentative D call: TRBD2 (5 bases). The CDR3 is made up of 18 amino acids. CDR1 is MRHNA and CDR2 is SNTAGT in the germline V gene. Trimming took off 2 bases at V and 0 bases at J, with 17 bases between the two ends. The CDR3 DNA follows: TGTGCCAGCAGTGACCGCTTGAGACTACCGCCCTCCTACAATGAGCAGTTCTTC. It translates to CASSDRLRLPPSYNEQFF.

The chain combines TRBV18 with TRBJ2-3; D might be TRBD2 (6 bases). This CDR3 comprises 14 residues. Trimming cost V 1 base and J 2 bases, with 7 bases left between them. The germline gives CDR1 KGHSH, CDR2 LQKENI. CDR3 sequence (DNA): TGTGCCAGCTCACCACTGCGGGACACAGATACGCAGTATTTT. It translates to CASSPLRDTDTQYF.

The J gene is TRBJ1-1, the V gene TRBV25-1, with D possibly matching TRBD1 (5 bases). The germline gives CDR1 MGHDK, CDR2 SYGVNS. With 2 bases removed from V and 8 bases from J, the gap between germline ends came to 15 bases. The CDR3 is 14 residues long. The CDR3 sequence: CASSEMRGGAEAFF. As DNA, the CDR3 is TGTGCCAGCAGTGAAATGCGGGGAGGGGCGGAAGCTTTCTTT.

The chain links TRBV6-1 to TRBJ2-3, with 7 bases aligning to TRBD2. V was clipped by 2 bases and J by 4 bases; unmatched bases: 6. Germline V CDR1 and CDR2: MNHNS, SASEGT. The CDR3 covers 15 residues. CDR3: CASSESGTVADTQYF. Here the CDR3 DNA reads TGTGCCAGCAGTGAAAGCGGGACGGTCGCAGATACGCAGTATTTT.

This rearrangement joins TRBV9 to TRBJ2-7; TRBD2 is a possible D gene (5 bases). The V end was cut by 5 bases, the J end by 7 bases, with 13 bases between. This CDR3 is 12 amino acids long. Germline lookup yields CDR1 SGDLS and CDR2 YYNGEE. This CDR3 reads CASSVVSGEQYF. As DNA, the CDR3 is TGTGCCAGCAGTGTGGTATCGGGAGAGCAGTACTTC. The entire variable domain, with the rest obtained from reference TRBV9 and TRBJ2-7, is as follows: DSGVTQTPKHLITATGQRVTLRCSPRSGDLSVYWYQQSLDQGLQFLIQYYNGEERAKGNILERFSAQQFPDLHSELNLSSLELGDSALYFCASSVVSGEQYFGPGTRLTVT.

The gene calls are TRBV25-1 and TRBJ1-1, with D possibly TRBD1 on 6 matching bases. This CDR3 spans 13 amino acids. Germline loops: CDR1 MGHDK, CDR2 SYGVNS. Between the trimmed V and J ends, which lost 6 bases and 2 bases, there was a span of 10 bases. CDR3 bases: TGTGCCAGCAGGGGACACTTAAACACTGAAGCTTTCTTT. Translated, it gives CASRGHLNTEAFF. The full variable domain, rest sourced from reference TRBV25-1 and TRBJ1-1, is EADIYQTPRYLVIGTGKKITLECSQTMGHDKMYWYQQDPGMELHLIHYSYGVNSTEKGDLSSESTVSRIRTEHFPLTLESARPSHTSQYLCASRGHLNTEAFFGQGTRLTVV.

This clone appeared a few times. The V call is TRBV7-2, the J call TRBJ2-7; D not resolved. This CDR3 region has 14 residues. V lost 4 bases to trimming and J lost 0 bases, with 10 bases between them. Germline V gene lookup returns CDR1 SGHTA and CDR2 FQGNSA. For the CDR3, the DNA is TGTGCCAGCAGCTCCTGGGCCAGCTCCTACGAGCAGTACTTC. Translating gives CASSSWASSYEQYF.

This chain uses TRBV11-2 with TRBJ2-3, with TRBD2 matching 7 bases. Germline assignment: CDR1 SGHAT and CDR2 FQNNGV. V dropped 0 bases and J dropped 6; count of bases not matched to a gene: 3. The length of the CDR3 is 14 residues. The CDR3 DNA reads TGTGCCAGCAGCTTAGAGCGGGGGACGGATACGCAGTATTTT. Translating gives CASSLERGTDTQYF.

On this clone itself: This may be a read error, as it is one base from a much larger clone. The same CDR3 arises from other DNA sequences in this sample as well. The genes are TRBV13 and TRBJ2-3; D remains unclear. The V gene lost 4 bases and the J gene lost 2 bases, with 1 base spanning the gap. The CDR3 loop spans 11 amino acids. CDR1 is PRHDT and CDR2 is FYEKMQ in the germline V gene (reference sequence). Here the CDR3 DNA reads TGTGCCAGCAGCTACACAGATACGCAGTATTTT. This translates into CASSYTDTQYF.

V and J are TRBV19 and TRBJ2-7; D call uncertain. CDR1 LNHDA and CDR2 SQIVND come from the germline V gene (reference sequence). CDR3 length: 12 residues. V was cut by 5 bases and J by 8 bases, with 13 bases left in between. The DNA of the CDR3 is TGTGCCAGTAGTCCTGACAATCACAAGCAGTACTTC. Protein product: CASSPDNHKQYF.

This clone appeared a few times. The CDR3 loop reads CASSLYSGNTIYF. The DNA of the CDR3 is TGTGCCAGCAGCCTATATTCTGGAAACACCATATATTTT. The chain joins TRBV7-2 to TRBJ1-3; no definite D call. The germline V gene encodes CDR1 SGHTA and CDR2 FQGNSA. V lost 5 bases to trimming and J lost 1 base, with 6 bases between them. This CDR3 contains 13 residues.

V is TRBV2 and J is TRBJ1-1, with 7 nucleotides matching TRBD1. Per the germline V gene, CDR1 is SNHLY and CDR2 is FYNNEI. Germline trimming cut 4 bases from V and 1 base from J; bases unmatched to any gene: 6. The CDR3 totals 15 residues. The CDR3 loop is CASSGDRVGNTEAFF. CDR3 DNA sequence: TGTGCCAGCAGTGGTGACAGGGTAGGGAACACTGAAGCTTTCTTT.

The gene calls are TRBV6-5 and TRBJ2-1; TRBD1 or TRBD2 may be the D gene (5 bases each). The germline CDR1 and CDR2 sequences are MNHEY and SVGAGI. Trimming left V 6 bases short and J 0 bases short, with 9 bases between. The CDR3 has 14 amino acids. The CDR3 sequence: CASREDISYNEQFF. The CDR3 DNA reads TGTGCCAGCAGGGAGGACATCTCCTACAATGAGCAGTTCTTC.

The V and J genes are TRBV5-6 and TRBJ2-2; D is uncertain. CDR1 SGHDT and CDR2 YYEEEE come from the germline V gene. The CDR3 length is 11 residues. Trimming stripped 1 base from V and 9 bases from J, with 4 bases between. CDR3 in DNA: TGTGCCAGCAGCTTGAGCAGGGAGCTGTTTTTT. It is translated as CASSLSRELFF.

This clone was detected once. The chain links TRBV11-2 to TRBJ2-5; possibly TRBD1 for D (5 bases). The germline CDR1 and CDR2 sequences are SGHAT and FQNNGV. Trimming took off 11 bases at V and 4 bases at J, with 8 bases between the two ends. This CDR3 has 10 amino acids. The CDR3 sequence is CASGSETQYF. The CDR3 bases are TGTGCCTCAGGGTCAGAGACCCAGTACTTC.